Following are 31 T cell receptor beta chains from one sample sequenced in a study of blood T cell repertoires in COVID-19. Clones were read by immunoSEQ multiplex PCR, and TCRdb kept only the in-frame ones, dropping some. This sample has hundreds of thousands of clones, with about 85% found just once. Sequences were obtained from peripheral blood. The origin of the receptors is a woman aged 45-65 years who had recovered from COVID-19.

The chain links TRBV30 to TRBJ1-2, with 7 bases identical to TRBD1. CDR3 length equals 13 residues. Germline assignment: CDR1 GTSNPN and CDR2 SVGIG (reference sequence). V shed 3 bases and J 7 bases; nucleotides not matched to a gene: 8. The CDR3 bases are TGTGCCTGGAGCTCATTTGACAGGGCTGGCTACACCTTC. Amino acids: CAWSSFDRAGYTF.

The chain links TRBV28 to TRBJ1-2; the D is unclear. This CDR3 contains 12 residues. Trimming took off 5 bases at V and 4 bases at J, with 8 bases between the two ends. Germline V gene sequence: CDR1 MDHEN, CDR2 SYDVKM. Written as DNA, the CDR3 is TGTGCCAGCAGTGCCAGAAGCTATGGCTACACCTTC. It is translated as CASSARSYGYTF.

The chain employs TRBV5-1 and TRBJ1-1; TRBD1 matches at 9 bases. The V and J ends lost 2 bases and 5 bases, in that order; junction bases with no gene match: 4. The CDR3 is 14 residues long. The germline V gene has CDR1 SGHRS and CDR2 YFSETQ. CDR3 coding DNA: TGCGCCAGCAGCTTACAGGGGGCGGGTACTGAAGCTTTCTTT. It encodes CASSLQGAGTEAFF. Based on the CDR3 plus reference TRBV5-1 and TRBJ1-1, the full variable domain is KAGVTQTPRYLIKTRGQQVTLSCSPISGHRSVSWYQQTPGQGLQFLFEYFSETQRNKGNFPGRFSGRQFSNSRSEMNVSTLELGDSALYLCASSLQGAGTEAFFGQGTRLTVV.

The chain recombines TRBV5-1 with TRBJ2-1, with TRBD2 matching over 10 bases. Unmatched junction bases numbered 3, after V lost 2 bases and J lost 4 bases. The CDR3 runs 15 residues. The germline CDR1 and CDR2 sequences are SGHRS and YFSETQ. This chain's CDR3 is CASSLAGGDYNEQFF. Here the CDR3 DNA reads TGCGCCAGCAGCTTAGCGGGAGGGGATTACAATGAGCAGTTCTTC.

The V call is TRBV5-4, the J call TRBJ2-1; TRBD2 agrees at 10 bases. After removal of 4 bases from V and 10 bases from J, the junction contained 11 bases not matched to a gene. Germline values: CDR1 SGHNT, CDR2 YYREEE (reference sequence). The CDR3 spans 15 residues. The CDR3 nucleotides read TGTGCCAGCAGCGGAGCGGGGGGGCCGTTGGGAGAGCAGTTCTTC. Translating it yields CASSGAGGPLGEQFF.

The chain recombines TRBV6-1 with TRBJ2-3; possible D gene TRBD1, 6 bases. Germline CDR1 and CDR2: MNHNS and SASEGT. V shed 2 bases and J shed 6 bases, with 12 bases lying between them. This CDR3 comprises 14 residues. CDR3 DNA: TGTGCCAGCAGTGAAAGTATCCAGGGGGATACGCAGTATTTT. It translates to CASSESIQGDTQYF.

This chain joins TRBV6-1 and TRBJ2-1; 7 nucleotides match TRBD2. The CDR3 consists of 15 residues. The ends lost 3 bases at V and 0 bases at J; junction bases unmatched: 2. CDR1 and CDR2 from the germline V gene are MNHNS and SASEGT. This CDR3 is CASSERESSYNEQFF. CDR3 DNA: TGTGCCAGCAGTGAGCGGGAGAGCTCCTACAATGAGCAGTTCTTC.

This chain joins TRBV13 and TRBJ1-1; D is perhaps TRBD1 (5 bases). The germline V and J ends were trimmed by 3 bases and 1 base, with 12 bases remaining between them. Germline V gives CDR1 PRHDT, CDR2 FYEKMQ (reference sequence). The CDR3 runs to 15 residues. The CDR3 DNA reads TGTGCCAGCAGCTTTAAGCGGGACCCGAACACTGAAGCTTTCTTT. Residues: CASSFKRDPNTEAFF.

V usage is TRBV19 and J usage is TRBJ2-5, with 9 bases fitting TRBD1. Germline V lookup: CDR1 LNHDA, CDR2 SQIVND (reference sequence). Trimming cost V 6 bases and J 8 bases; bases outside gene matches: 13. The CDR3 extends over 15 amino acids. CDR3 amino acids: CASRALSGQGITQYF. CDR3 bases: TGTGCCAGTAGGGCCCTCTCTGGACAGGGGATCACCCAGTACTTC.

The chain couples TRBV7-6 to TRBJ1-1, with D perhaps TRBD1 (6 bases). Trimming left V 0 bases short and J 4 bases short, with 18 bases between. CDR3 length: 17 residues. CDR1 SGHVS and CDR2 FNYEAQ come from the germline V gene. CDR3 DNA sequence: TGTGCCAGCAGCTTAGCTCCCCCCGACAGGATTTTCACTGAAGCTTTCTTT. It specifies CASSLAPPDRIFTEAFF.

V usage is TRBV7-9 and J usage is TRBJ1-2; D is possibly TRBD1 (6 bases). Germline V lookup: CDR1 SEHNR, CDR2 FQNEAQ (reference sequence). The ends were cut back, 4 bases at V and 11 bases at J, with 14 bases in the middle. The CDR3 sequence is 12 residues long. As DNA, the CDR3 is TGTGCCAGCAGCTCCCTAAACAGGGAATACACCTTC. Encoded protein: CASSSLNREYTF. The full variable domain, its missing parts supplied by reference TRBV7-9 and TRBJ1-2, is DTGVSQNPRHKITKRGQNVTFRCDPISEHNRLYWYRQTLGQGPEFLTYFQNEAQLEKSRLLSDRFSAERPKGSFSTLEIQRTEQGDSAMYLCASSSLNREYTFGSGTRLTVV.

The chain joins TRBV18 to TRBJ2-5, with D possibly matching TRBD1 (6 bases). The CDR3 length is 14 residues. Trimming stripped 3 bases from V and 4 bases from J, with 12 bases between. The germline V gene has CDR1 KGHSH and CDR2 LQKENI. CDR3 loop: CASSPRQVGETQYF. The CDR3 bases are TGTGCCAGCTCACCTCGACAGGTAGGAGAGACCCAGTACTTC.

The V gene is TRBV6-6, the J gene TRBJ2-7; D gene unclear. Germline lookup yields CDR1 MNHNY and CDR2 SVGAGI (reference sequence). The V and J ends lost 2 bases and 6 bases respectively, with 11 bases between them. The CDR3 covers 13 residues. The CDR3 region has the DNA TGTGCCAGCAGTTACAGACTGGTATTCGAGCAGTACTTC. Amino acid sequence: CASSYRLVFEQYF.

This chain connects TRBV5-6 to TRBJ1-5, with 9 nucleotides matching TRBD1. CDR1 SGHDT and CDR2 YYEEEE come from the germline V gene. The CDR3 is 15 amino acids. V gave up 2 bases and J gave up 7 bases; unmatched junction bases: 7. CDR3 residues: CASSFLRDREQPQHF. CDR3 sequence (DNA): TGTGCCAGCAGCTTTCTCCGGGACAGGGAACAGCCCCAGCATTTT.

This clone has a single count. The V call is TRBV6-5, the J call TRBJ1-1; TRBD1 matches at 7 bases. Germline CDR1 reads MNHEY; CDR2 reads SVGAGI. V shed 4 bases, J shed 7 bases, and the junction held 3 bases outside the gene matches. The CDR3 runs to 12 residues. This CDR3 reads CASSLGQHEAFF. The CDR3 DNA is TGTGCCAGCAGTTTGGGACAGCATGAAGCTTTCTTT.

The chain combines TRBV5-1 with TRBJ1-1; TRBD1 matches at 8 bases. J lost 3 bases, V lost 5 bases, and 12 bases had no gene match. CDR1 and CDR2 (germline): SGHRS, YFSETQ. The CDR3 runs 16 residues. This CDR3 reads CASRNAGQGKDTEAFF. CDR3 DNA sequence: TGCGCCAGCAGGAACGCAGGACAGGGAAAGGACACTGAAGCTTTCTTT.

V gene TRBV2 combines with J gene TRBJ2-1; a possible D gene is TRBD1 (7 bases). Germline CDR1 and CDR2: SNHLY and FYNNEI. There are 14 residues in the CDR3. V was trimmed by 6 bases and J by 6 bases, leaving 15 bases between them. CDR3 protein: CASRGGRGTNEQFF. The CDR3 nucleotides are TGTGCCAGCAGGGGGGGCAGGGGGACCAATGAGCAGTTCTTC.

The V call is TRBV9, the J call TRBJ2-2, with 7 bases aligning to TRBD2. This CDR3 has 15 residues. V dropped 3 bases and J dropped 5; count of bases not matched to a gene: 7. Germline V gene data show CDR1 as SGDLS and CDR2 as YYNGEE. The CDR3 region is CASSGSGGGTGELFF. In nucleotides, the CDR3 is TGTGCCAGCAGCGGATCGGGGGGAGGGACCGGGGAGCTGTTTTTT. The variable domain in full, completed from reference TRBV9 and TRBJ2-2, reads DSGVTQTPKHLITATGQRVTLRCSPRSGDLSVYWYQQSLDQGLQFLIQYYNGEERAKGNILERFSAQQFPDLHSELNLSSLELGDSALYFCASSGSGGGTGELFFGEGSRLTVL.

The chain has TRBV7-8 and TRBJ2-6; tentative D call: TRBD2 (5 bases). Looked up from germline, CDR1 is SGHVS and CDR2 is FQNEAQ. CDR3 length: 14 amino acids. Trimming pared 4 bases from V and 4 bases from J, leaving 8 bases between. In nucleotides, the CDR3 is TGTGCCAGCAGCTCCACGGGGGGGGCCAACGTCCTGACTTTC. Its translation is CASSSTGGANVLTF. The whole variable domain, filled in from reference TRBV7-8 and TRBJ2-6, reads GAGVSQSPRYKVAKRGQDVALRCDPISGHVSLFWYQQALGQGPEFLTYFQNEAQLDKSGLPSDRFFAERPEGSVSTLKIQRTQQEDSAVYLCASSSTGGANVLTFGAGSRLTVL.

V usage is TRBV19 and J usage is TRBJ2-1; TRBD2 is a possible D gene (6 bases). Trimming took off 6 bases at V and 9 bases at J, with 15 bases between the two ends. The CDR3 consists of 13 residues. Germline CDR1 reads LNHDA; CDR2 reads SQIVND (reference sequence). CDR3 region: CASSELASTEQFF. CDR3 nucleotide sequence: TGTGCCAGTAGCGAACTAGCCTCCACTGAGCAGTTCTTC.

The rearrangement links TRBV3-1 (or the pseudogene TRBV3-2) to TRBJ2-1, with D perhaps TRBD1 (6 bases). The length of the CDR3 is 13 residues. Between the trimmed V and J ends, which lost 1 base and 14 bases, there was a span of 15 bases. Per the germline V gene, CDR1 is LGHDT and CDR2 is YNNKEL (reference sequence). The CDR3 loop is CASSQGVRGGKFF. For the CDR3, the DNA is TGTGCCAGCAGCCAAGGGGTCCGAGGGGGTAAGTTCTTC.

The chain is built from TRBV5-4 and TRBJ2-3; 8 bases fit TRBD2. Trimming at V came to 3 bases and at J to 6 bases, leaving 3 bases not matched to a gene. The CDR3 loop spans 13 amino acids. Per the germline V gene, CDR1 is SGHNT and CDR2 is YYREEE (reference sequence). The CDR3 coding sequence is TGTGCCAGCAGCTATAGCGGGACGGATACGCAGTATTTT. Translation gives CASSYSGTDTQYF.

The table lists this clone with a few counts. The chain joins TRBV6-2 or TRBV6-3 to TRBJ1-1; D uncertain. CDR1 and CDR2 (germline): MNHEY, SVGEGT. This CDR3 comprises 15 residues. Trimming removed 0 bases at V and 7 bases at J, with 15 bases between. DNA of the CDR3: TGTGCCAGCAGTTACTCCCCGGGGAGCAGGAGTGAAGCTTTCTTT. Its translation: CASSYSPGSRSEAFF.

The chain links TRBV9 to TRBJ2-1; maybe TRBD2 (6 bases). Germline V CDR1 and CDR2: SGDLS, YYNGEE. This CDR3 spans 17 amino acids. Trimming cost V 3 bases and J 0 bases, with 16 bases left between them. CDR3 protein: CASSAYSGTLSYNEQFF. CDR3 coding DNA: TGTGCCAGCAGCGCCTACTCCGGGACTCTCTCCTACAATGAGCAGTTCTTC.

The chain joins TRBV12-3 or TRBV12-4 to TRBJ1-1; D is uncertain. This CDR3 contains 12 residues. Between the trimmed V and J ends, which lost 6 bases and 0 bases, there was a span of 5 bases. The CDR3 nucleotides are TGTGCCAGCAGGAACATGAACACTGAAGCTTTCTTT. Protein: CASRNMNTEAFF.

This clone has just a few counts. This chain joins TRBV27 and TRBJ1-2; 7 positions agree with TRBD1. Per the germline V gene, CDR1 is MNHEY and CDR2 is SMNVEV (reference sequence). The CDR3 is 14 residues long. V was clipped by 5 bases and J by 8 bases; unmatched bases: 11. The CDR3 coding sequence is TGTGCCAGCAGTCCTTACAGGGGTTCCTCGGGCTACACCTTC. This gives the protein CASSPYRGSSGYTF.

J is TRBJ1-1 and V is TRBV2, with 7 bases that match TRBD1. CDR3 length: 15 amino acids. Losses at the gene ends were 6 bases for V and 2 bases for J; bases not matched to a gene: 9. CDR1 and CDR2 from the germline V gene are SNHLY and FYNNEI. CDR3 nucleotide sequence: TGTGCCAGCAGGGTGGACAGGAGAACTAACACTGAAGCTTTCTTT. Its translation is CASRVDRRTNTEAFF.

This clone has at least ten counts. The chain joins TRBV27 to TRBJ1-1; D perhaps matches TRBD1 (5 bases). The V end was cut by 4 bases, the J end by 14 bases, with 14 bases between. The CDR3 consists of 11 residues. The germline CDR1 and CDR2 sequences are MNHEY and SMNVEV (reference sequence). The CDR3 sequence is CASSSPRVLFF. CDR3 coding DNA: TGTGCCAGCAGTTCCCCCAGGGTTCTATTCTTT.

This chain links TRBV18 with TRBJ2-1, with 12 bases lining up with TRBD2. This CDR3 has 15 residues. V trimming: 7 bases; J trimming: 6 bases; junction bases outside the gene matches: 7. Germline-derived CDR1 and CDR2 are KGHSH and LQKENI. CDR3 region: CASCETSGSGNEQFF. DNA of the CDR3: TGTGCCAGCTGCGAGACTAGCGGGAGTGGCAATGAGCAGTTCTTC.

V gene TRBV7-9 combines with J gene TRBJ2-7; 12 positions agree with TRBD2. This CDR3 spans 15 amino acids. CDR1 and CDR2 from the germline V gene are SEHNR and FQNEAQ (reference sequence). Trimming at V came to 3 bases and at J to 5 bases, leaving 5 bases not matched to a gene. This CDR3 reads CASSFLAGGPNEQYF. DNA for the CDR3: TGTGCCAGCAGCTTTCTAGCGGGAGGGCCCAACGAGCAGTACTTC.

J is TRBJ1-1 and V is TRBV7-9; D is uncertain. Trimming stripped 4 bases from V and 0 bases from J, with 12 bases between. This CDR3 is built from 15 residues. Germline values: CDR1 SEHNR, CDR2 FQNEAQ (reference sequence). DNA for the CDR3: TGTGCCAGCAGCTCCGCGGCGGGCATGAACACTGAAGCTTTCTTT. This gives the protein CASSSAAGMNTEAFF.